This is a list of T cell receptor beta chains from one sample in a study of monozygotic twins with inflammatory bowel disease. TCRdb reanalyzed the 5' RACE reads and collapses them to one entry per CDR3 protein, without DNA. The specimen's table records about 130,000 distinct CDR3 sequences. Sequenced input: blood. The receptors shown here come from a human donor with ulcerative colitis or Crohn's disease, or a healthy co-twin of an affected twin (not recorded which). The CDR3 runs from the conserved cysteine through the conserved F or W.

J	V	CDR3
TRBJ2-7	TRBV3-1	CASSQPQPEVVEQYF
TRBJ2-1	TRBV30	CAWSGMGLAYNEQFF
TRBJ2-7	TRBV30	CASTASGRSSYEQYF
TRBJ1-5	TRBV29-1	CSVGWDINQPQHF
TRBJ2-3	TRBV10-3	CAISDDRLWEDTQYF
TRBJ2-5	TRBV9	CASSVVATETQYF
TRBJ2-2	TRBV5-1	CASSPFSPNTGELFF
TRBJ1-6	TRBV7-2	CASSLTTGPGQTHF
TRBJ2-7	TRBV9	CASSVDWDKSYEQYF
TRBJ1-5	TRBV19	CASSLTGTPSQPQHF
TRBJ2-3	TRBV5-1	CASSLATSGSGDTQYF
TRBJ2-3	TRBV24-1	CATSDSSGWADTQYF
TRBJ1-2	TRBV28	CASRRGAGAQGYTF
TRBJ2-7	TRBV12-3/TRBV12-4	CASRPQGQGVYEQYF
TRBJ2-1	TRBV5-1	CASSLVAGGTYNEQFF
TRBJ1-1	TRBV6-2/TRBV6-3	CASTRRASTRSVSEAFF
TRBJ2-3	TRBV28	CASRQTSTDTQYF
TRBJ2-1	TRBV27	CASNQWVAGNGNEQFF
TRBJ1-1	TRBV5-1	CASSFADSHTEAFF
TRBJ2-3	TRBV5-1	CASSAGHLTDTQYF
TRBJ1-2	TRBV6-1	CASSRTGGDYGYTF
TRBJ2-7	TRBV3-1	CASSQDIQNYYEQYF
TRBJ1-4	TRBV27	CASSRWGEKLFF
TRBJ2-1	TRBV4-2	CASSQDLEAGAKGYEQFF
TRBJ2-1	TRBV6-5	CASSYGTQGLQSSYNEQFF
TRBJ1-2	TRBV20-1	CSAYPPGQNYGYTF
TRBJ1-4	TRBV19	CASSLLYQTGGRVRNEKLFF
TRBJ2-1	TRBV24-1	CATSDSGLAGYLNEQFF
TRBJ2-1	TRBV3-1	CASSWSGREFF
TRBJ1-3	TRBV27	CASRRTGIRDGNTIYF
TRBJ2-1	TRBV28	CASSLDNRSYNEQFF
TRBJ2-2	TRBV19	CASSTPQGNTGELFF
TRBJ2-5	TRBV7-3	CASSLSASGETQYF
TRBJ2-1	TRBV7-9	CAIPGAGGYNEQFF